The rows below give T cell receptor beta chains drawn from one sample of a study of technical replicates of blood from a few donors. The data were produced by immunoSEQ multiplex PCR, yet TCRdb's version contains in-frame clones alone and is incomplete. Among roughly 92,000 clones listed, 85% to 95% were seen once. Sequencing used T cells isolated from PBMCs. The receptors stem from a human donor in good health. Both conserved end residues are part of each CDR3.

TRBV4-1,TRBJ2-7,CASSPVPVRDTTYEQYF
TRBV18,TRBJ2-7,CASSPVAGYEQYF
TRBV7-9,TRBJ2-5,CASSTGLAGRGETQYF
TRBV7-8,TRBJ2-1,CASSLAPEGLAGEEQFF
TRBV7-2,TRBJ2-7,CASSFLTLDRISEQYF
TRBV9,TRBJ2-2,CASGTGKLFF
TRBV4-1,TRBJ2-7,CASSQEDGRVDEQYF
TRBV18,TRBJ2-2,CASSPEIVSNTGELFF
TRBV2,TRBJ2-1,CASIAGISYNEQFF
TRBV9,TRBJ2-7,CASSASGTRVYEQYF
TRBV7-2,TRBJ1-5,CASSLERGQPQHF
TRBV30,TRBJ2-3,CAWSARQGADTQYF
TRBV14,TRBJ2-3,CASSLAGGSDTQYF
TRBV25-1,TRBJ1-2,CASSDRKFGGEANYGYTF
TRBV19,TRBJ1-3,CASMARDDMSGNTIYF
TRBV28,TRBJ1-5,CASSFPGDSNQPQHF
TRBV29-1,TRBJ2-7,CSVNLLDRGYYEQYF
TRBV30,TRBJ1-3,CAWSVAPVGNTIYF
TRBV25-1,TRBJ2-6,CASTGVSSGANVLTF
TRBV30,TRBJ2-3,CAWSVDRGYDTQYF
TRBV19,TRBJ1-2,CAIGQGPLLYGYTF
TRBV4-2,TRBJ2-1,CASRASGTNEQFF
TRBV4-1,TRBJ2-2,CASSQEPGLNTGELFF
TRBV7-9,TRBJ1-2,CASNIAGTGNGYTF
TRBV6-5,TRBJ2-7,CASRPGGGYEQYF
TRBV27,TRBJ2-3,CASSSDREADTQYF
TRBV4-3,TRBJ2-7,CASSQVLSGVAYEQYF
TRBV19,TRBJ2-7,CASSIDLGVEQYF
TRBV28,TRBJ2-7,CATKEPGQISYEQYF
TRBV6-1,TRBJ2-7,CASPAETSAYEQYF
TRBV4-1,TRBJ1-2,CASSQEGTGGYGYTF
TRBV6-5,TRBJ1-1,CASSYSEGNTEAFF
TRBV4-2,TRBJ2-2,CATRTGDTGELFF